Shown below are 22 T cell receptor beta chains from a single sample sequenced in a study of beta chain features in type 1 diabetes. The isolated RNA, all of it, was reverse transcribed, so expressed TCRB transcripts were what got sequenced. Clones were sequenced by immunoSEQ multiplex PCR, and TCRdb holds only the in-frame ones, with some missing. The sample includes hundreds of thousands of clones, around 15% of them seen just once. Sequenced input: naive CD4+ T cells from blood. Receptor source: a man between 18 and 35 years old in good health.

The CDR3 here is CASRKDRNYEQYF. The CDR3 nucleotides are TGTGCCAGCAGAAAGGACAGAAACTACGAGCAGTACTTC. The V call is TRBV6-6, the J call TRBJ2-7; possibly TRBD1 for D (6 bases). With 6 bases removed from V and 3 bases from J, the gap between germline ends came to 12 bases. Per germline, CDR1 MNHNY and CDR2 SVGAGI (reference sequence). The CDR3 is 13 residues long.

The table lists this clone with a few counts. The rearrangement joins TRBV9 to TRBJ2-3; TRBD2 might be the D (6 bases). V was trimmed by 6 bases and J by 2 bases, leaving 13 bases between them. Germline CDR1 reads SGDLS; CDR2 reads YYNGEE. This CDR3 is built from 14 residues. CDR3 sequence reads: CASTQPSATDTQYF. The CDR3 DNA is TGTGCCAGCACCCAGCCTAGCGCCACAGATACGCAGTATTTT. The entire variable domain, with the rest obtained from reference TRBV9 and TRBJ2-3, is as follows: DSGVTQTPKHLITATGQRVTLRCSPRSGDLSVYWYQQSLDQGLQFLIQYYNGEERAKGNILERFSAQQFPDLHSELNLSSLELGDSALYFCASTQPSATDTQYFGPGTRLTVL.

This clone was seen more than once but under ten times. The rearrangement uses TRBV27 and TRBJ1-1; D possibly corresponds to TRBD1 (6 bases). Germline-derived CDR1 and CDR2 are MNHEY and SMNVEV (reference sequence). This CDR3 region has 14 residues. V was cut by 3 bases and J by 1 base, with 9 bases left in between. The CDR3 coding sequence is TGTGCCAGCAGTTTTGGGACACCGAACACTGAAGCTTTCTTT. It specifies CASSFGTPNTEAFF.

The chain is built from TRBV19 and TRBJ1-2; D remains unclear. The V end was cut by 5 bases, the J end by 1 base, with 8 bases between. CDR3 length: 13 amino acids. CDR1 LNHDA and CDR2 SQIVND come from the germline V gene (reference sequence). CDR3 sequence: CASSRQNNYGYTF. The CDR3 nucleotides are TGTGCCAGTAGTCGTCAGAATAACTATGGCTACACCTTC.

The J gene is TRBJ2-3, the V gene TRBV7-2; D unresolved. CDR3 length equals 13 residues. Germline loops: CDR1 SGHTA, CDR2 FQGNSA. The germline V and J ends were trimmed by 2 bases and 4 bases, with 7 bases remaining between them. The DNA for the CDR3 is TGTGCCAGCAGCTTAAATCCAGCAGATACGCAGTATTTT. Translating it yields CASSLNPADTQYF.

The rearrangement links TRBV29-1 to TRBJ1-2, with unresolved D. Germline assignment: CDR1 SQVTM and CDR2 ANQGSEA. The CDR3 is 12 residues long. The V gene lost 3 bases and the J gene lost 8 bases, with 13 bases spanning the gap. The CDR3 DNA reads as TGCAGCGTTGAGAAATCAGGATCAGGCTACACCTTC. Translated, it gives CSVEKSGSGYTF.

V is TRBV9 and J is TRBJ2-1; 9 bases are a match to TRBD1. Per germline, CDR1 SGDLS and CDR2 YYNGEE. With V trimmed by 5 bases and J by 7 bases, 10 bases remained unmatched. This CDR3 comprises 15 residues. The CDR3 sequence: CASSLPQGARNEQFF. For the CDR3, the DNA is TGTGCCAGCAGTCTCCCACAGGGGGCGAGGAATGAGCAGTTCTTC.

The CDR3 bases are TGTGCCAGCAGCTTAGCAATGGATCAGCCCCAGCATTTT. It specifies CASSLAMDQPQHF. The gene calls are TRBV7-9 and TRBJ1-5; D unresolved. The CDR3 extends over 13 amino acids. The germline gives CDR1 SEHNR, CDR2 FQNEAQ (reference sequence). V lost 0 bases to trimming and J lost 5 bases, with 5 bases between them.

The chain combines TRBV5-6 with TRBJ2-1; D gene unclear. V was clipped by 1 base and J by 0 bases, with 8 bases between them. The CDR3 extends over 15 amino acids. The V gene's germline CDR1 is SGHDT and CDR2 YYEEEE. CDR3 nucleotide sequence: TGTGCCAGCAGCTTGCAGATAGGCTCCTACAATGAGCAGTTCTTC. Its protein is CASSLQIGSYNEQFF.

V is TRBV7-9 and J is TRBJ1-5; a possible D gene is TRBD1 (6 bases). Germline V CDR1 and CDR2: SEHNR, FQNEAQ (reference sequence). Trimming took 0 bases from V and 0 from J, leaving 9 bases between them. The CDR3 runs to 16 residues. This CDR3 is CASSLARGDSNQPQHF. The CDR3 coding sequence is TGTGCCAGCAGCTTAGCCAGGGGCGATAGCAATCAGCCCCAGCATTTT. The variable domain in full, with the rest retrieved from reference TRBV7-9 and TRBJ1-5, is DTGVSQNPRHKITKRGQNVTFRCDPISEHNRLYWYRQTLGQGPEFLTYFQNEAQLEKSRLLSDRFSAERPKGSFSTLEIQRTEQGDSAMYLCASSLARGDSNQPQHFGDGTRLSIL.

This chain joins TRBV2 and TRBJ2-1; a possible D gene is TRBD2 (5 bases). The germline V and J ends were trimmed by 8 bases and 0 bases, with 11 bases remaining between them. Germline CDR1 and CDR2: SNHLY and FYNNEI. The CDR3 spans 14 residues. The CDR3 region has the DNA TGTGCCAGCGGTTTAGCGCGCTCCTACAATGAGCAGTTCTTC. This translates into CASGLARSYNEQFF.

The chain carries TRBV2 and TRBJ2-7; 10 bases agree with TRBD2. The CDR3 is made up of 15 amino acids. V was clipped by 7 bases and J by 3 bases; unmatched bases: 9. CDR1 and CDR2 (germline): SNHLY, FYNNEI. The chain's CDR3 is CASTLRASGGYEQYF. The CDR3 DNA reads as TGTGCCAGCACCTTGAGGGCTAGCGGGGGCTACGAGCAGTACTTC.

The V gene is TRBV28, the J gene TRBJ2-1; a possible D gene is TRBD1 (6 bases). The V end lost 4 bases, the J end lost 6 bases, and 16 bases lay between the germline ends. The CDR3 loop spans 15 amino acids. Germline-derived CDR1 and CDR2 are MDHEN and SYDVKM. The CDR3 DNA follows: TGTGCCAGCAGTTCCCACAGGGTACAGATCAATGAGCAGTTCTTC. The encoded protein is CASSSHRVQINEQFF.

V and J are TRBV7-2 and TRBJ2-3; D call uncertain. This CDR3 has 16 amino acids. Germline CDR1 SGHTA, CDR2 FQGNSA. V lost 3 bases, J lost 0 bases, and 13 bases lay in between. CDR3: CASSLGTYTSTDTQYF. CDR3 DNA sequence: TGTGCCAGCAGCTTGGGTACCTATACTAGCACAGATACGCAGTATTTT.

The rearrangement links TRBV9 to TRBJ2-3; D unclear. The length of the CDR3 is 14 residues. Germline-derived CDR1 and CDR2 are SGDLS and YYNGEE. Trimming left V 4 bases short and J 1 base short, with 10 bases between. CDR3 in amino acids: CASSTHRGTDTQYF. In nucleotides, the CDR3 is TGTGCCAGCAGCACGCATCGGGGCACAGATACGCAGTATTTT. Looking up the rest from reference TRBV9 and TRBJ2-3 gives the full variable domain: DSGVTQTPKHLITATGQRVTLRCSPRSGDLSVYWYQQSLDQGLQFLIQYYNGEERAKGNILERFSAQQFPDLHSELNLSSLELGDSALYFCASSTHRGTDTQYFGPGTRLTVL.

The chain uses TRBV7-9 and TRBJ2-1; tentative D call: TRBD1 (5 bases). With 7 bases removed from V and 4 bases from J, the gap between germline ends came to 8 bases. There are 12 residues in the CDR3. Germline CDR1 reads SEHNR; CDR2 reads FQNEAQ (reference sequence). CDR3 sequence (DNA): TGTGCCAGCAACACAGGTTACAATGAGCAGTTCTTC. As protein: CASNTGYNEQFF.

The chain combines TRBV6-4 with TRBJ1-2; 9 positions agree with TRBD1. The V and J ends lost 3 bases and 6 bases, in that order; junction bases with no gene match: 2. The CDR3 runs 13 residues. Germline loops: CDR1 MRHNA, CDR2 SNTAGT. This CDR3 is CASSEHRGHGYTF. The DNA of the CDR3 is TGTGCCAGCAGTGAACACAGGGGGCATGGCTACACCTTC.

A few counts support this clone. V gene TRBV9 combines with J gene TRBJ2-7; D is unresolved. Trimming shortened V by 3 bases and J by 0 bases, and 13 bases separated the two germline ends. CDR1 SGDLS and CDR2 YYNGEE come from the germline V gene. CDR3 length: 15 residues. In nucleotides, the CDR3 is TGTGCCAGCAGCGCGACCCCTCAATCCTCCTACGAGCAGTACTTC. It specifies CASSATPQSSYEQYF.

This clone was counted only a few times. This chain joins TRBV5-1 and TRBJ2-1; the D call may be TRBD1 or TRBD2 (5 bases each). The V end was cut by 4 bases, the J end by 5 bases, with 16 bases between. Germline CDR1 is SGHRS and CDR2 is YFSETQ. This CDR3 region has 15 residues. CDR3 in amino acids: CASSRLSSGHNEQFF. The DNA of the CDR3 is TGCGCCAGCAGCCGACTCTCATCGGGACACAATGAGCAGTTCTTC.

This clone was recorded a few times. V gene TRBV7-9 combines with J gene TRBJ1-6, with D tentatively TRBD1 (6 bases). V lost 0 bases, J lost 10 bases, and 13 bases lay in between. Germline CDR1 reads SEHNR; CDR2 reads FQNEAQ (reference sequence). The CDR3 has 15 amino acids. The CDR3 here is CASSLATGARSPLHF. The CDR3 DNA is TGTGCCAGCAGCTTAGCGACGGGGGCTCGGTCACCCCTCCACTTT.

V and J are TRBV28 and TRBJ1-1; 11 positions match TRBD1. CDR3 size: 15 residues. J gave up 4 bases and V 2 bases, and 3 bases lay outside the gene matches. Looked up from germline, CDR1 is MDHEN and CDR2 is SYDVKM. The CDR3 DNA sequence: TGTGCCAGCAGTTTACGGGACAGGGGGGGCACTGAAGCTTTCTTT. Translated: CASSLRDRGGTEAFF.

The chain combines TRBV11-2 with TRBJ2-7; TRBD2 matches 11 bases. V was clipped by 0 bases and J by 2 bases; unmatched bases: 0. CDR1 is SGHAT and CDR2 is FQNNGV in the germline V gene. This CDR3 has 15 residues. The CDR3 spells CASSLDSGRAYEQYF. CDR3 bases: TGTGCCAGCAGCTTAGATAGCGGGAGGGCCTACGAGCAGTACTTC.